A selection of T cell receptor beta chains follows, all from one sample in a study of neurological immune-mediated disorders. TCRdb reprocessed the 5' RACE reads with MiXCR, giving one entry per CDR3 protein. The sample shows roughly 70,000 distinct CDR3 sequences, around 5% of them seen only once. Sample: PBMCs. These receptors were taken from a woman aged 30 to 39 with multiple sclerosis. Each CDR3 is given without its conserved first and last residue. A D gene is named only where the DNA matches it firmly. For some rows the clone size is stated as once, few or many, or as a class when expanded; others skip it.

CDR3 protein,D gene,clone size,V gene,J gene
SALRGLHMTEAF,.,many,TRBV20-1,TRBJ1-1
ASSAEDTEAF,.,many,TRBV5-1,TRBJ1-1
ASSANTLSGNTIY,.,few,TRBV5-5,TRBJ1-3
ASSHRAGNTEAF,.,few,TRBV6-5,TRBJ1-1
ASTGPREKLF,.,many,TRBV12-3/TRBV12-4,TRBJ1-4
ASSPSALTGKSYNEQF,TRBD1,many,TRBV7-6,TRBJ2-1
ASSQESQGAGANVLT,TRBD1,many,TRBV4-1,TRBJ2-6
ASSLAAGGLMDTQY,.,.,TRBV5-1,TRBJ2-3
ASSPEARADTQY,.,many,TRBV5-1,TRBJ2-3
ASSRGGISTDTQY,TRBD2,many,TRBV7-9,TRBJ2-3
ATSRDDEGLSFGYT,.,many,TRBV15,TRBJ1-2
ASTQLWAGDTQY,.,many,TRBV4-1,TRBJ2-3
ASSLSPVEGYT,.,few,TRBV12-3/TRBV12-4,TRBJ1-2
ASSLGQQPQH,.,many,TRBV7-2,TRBJ1-5
ASRGGRSTDTQY,.,many,TRBV5-1,TRBJ2-3
ASSFRFYEQY,.,many,TRBV6-2/TRBV6-3,TRBJ2-7
ASSFGQAQETQY,.,many,TRBV5-1,TRBJ2-5
ASSPRARGEETF,.,many,TRBV5-1,TRBJ1-1
SARQGNRETQY,TRBD1,many,TRBV29-1,TRBJ2-5
ASSLASVFTDTQY,.,medium-sized,TRBV5-1,TRBJ2-3
ASSFIGANYGYT,.,many,TRBV7-2,TRBJ1-2
ASSLDSTDTQY,.,many,TRBV5-1,TRBJ2-3
ASSPGSPIWAQY,.,few,TRBV19,TRBJ2-3
SARDEGAGENTGELF,TRBD1,many,TRBV20-1,TRBJ2-2
SARVGTKKIQY,.,.,TRBV20-1,TRBJ2-4
SASRAMNTEAF,.,many,TRBV20-1,TRBJ1-1
ATSRGSGDQPQN,.,many,TRBV15,TRBJ1-5
ASSRGTSGRKAQEQY,TRBD2,few,TRBV27,TRBJ2-7
SARIPSIGVGELF,.,many,TRBV20-1,TRBJ2-2
SASRRMNTEAF,.,many,TRBV20-1,TRBJ1-1
ATSSGGSDGYT,.,many,TRBV4-1,TRBJ1-2
ATAKTGNTGELF,.,few,TRBV24-1,TRBJ2-2
ATSYRVAGELF,.,few,TRBV15,TRBJ2-2
ASSLVVLQDQETQY,.,many,TRBV7-2,TRBJ2-5
ASSLSSYGYT,.,many,TRBV9,TRBJ1-2
ASSRGTVVYEQY,.,many,TRBV3-1,TRBJ2-7
ASSAQGSYEQY,.,many,TRBV6-5,TRBJ2-7
ASSLSGTSEQF,.,.,TRBV12-3/TRBV12-4,TRBJ2-1
AISQGQADTDTQY,TRBD1,many,TRBV10-3,TRBJ2-3
ASSLGIVGQGYEQY,TRBD1,many,TRBV7-2,TRBJ2-7
SVERAGFYEQY,.,many,TRBV29-1,TRBJ2-7
AISGGGVGNTEAF,.,many,TRBV10-3,TRBJ1-1
ASSLAVGTGEAF,TRBD1,many,TRBV5-1,TRBJ1-1
ASSAGTGDNSPLN,TRBD1,many,TRBV6-5,TRBJ1-6
ASSLGQGNQPQN,TRBD1,many,TRBV27,TRBJ1-5
ASSDVQGRGTDTQY,.,many,TRBV5-1,TRBJ2-3
ASSHRAGTGVLEQY,TRBD1,few,TRBV5-6,TRBJ2-7
ASSYEQY,.,many,TRBV2,TRBJ2-7
ASSSDVGDTSYEQY,.,many,TRBV7-9,TRBJ2-7
ASSSMETEETD,.,many,TRBV5-1,TRBJ2-1
ASSHPTDWTGDYEQY,TRBD1,.,TRBV3-1,TRBJ2-7
ASTTGLAGANGELF,TRBD2,many,TRBV12-3/TRBV12-4,TRBJ2-2
ASRDRPTYSNQPQH,TRBD1,many,TRBV6-1,TRBJ1-5
ASSTGLAGSSGANVLT,TRBD2,few,TRBV7-8,TRBJ2-6
SATLGAGVGEQY,.,few,TRBV20-1,TRBJ2-7
SASRQGNEQY,TRBD1,medium-sized,TRBV20-1,TRBJ2-7
ASSLDNRGYGYT,.,many,TRBV7-2,TRBJ1-2
ASSQGGAEDTQY,.,many,TRBV4-2,TRBJ2-3